This TCR beta chain was sequenced for a study of CD8+CD57+ T cells in acquired aplastic anemia. TCR beta VDJ and CDR3 profiling used genomic DNA as template. Via MiXCR, TCRdb re-called the reads, giving one row per CDR3 protein. The table lists approximately 250,000 distinct CDR3 sequences, approximately 82% of them singletons, with 40% to 50% in the top ten. The CDR3 covers 15 residues. The germline V gene encodes CDR1 SGDLS and CDR2 YYNGEE. On this clonotype: Germline is not matched at one junction end, which may reflect a read error.

Before being chosen for sequencing, patients had shown CD8+CD57+ cell expansion by flow cytometry. Therapy had not been given to patients before blood sampling. The sequenced material came from sorted CD4+, CD8+, or CD8+CD57+ T cells (not recorded which) from PBMCs. This rearrangement joins TRBV9 to TRBJ1-2; 10 bases fit TRBD1. The clonotype was recovered from a human donor with aplastic anemia. CDR3 sequence (DNA): TGTGCCAGCAGCTTGACAGGGGGCACGCACTATGGTTACACCTTC. Encoded protein: CASSLTGGTHYGYTF.